This TCR beta chain was retrieved from a study of T cells in localized non-small cell lung cancer. The table came from immunoSEQ multiplex PCR; TCRdb's copy has only in-frame clones and leaves some out. The table includes roughly 38,000 clones, 88% detected once. The sequence came from a female donor of 60 years or more with stage I squamous cell lung carcinoma. The sequenced sample was peripheral blood, obtained before any cancer treatment.

The DNA for the CDR3 is TGTGCCAGCAGCTTAAGTGGGCAGCAACAAGAGACCCAGTACTTC. Protein: CASSLSGQQQETQYF. This chain links TRBV7-3 with TRBJ2-5, with D hard to call. V lost 1 base and J 2 bases, leaving 11 bases between the germline ends. The CDR3 has 15 amino acids. CDR1 is SGHTA and CDR2 is FQGTGA in the germline V gene.